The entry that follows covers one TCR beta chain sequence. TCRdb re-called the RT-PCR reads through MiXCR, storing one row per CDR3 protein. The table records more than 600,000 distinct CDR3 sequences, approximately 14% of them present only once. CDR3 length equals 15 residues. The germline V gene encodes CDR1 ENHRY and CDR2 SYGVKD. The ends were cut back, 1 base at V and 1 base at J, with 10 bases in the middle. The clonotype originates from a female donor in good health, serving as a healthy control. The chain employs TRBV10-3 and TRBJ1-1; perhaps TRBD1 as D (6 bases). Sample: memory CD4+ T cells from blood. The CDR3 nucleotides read TGTGCCATCAGTGAGTATGGGGGGCCGAACACTGAAGCTTTCTTT. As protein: CAISEYGGPNTEAFF.